The 9 T cell receptor beta chains in this list originate from one sample, sequenced in a study of response to subunit inactivated influenza vaccine. TCRdb redid the calling of the RT-PCR reads with MiXCR, one entry per CDR3 protein. The top ten hold 7.8% of the sample, which has about 240,000 distinct CDR3 sequences, about 12% seen once. This specimen was non-naive T cells sorted from PBMCs, taken 14 days before vaccination. All receptors derive from a man aged 50-60 years who received an inactivated influenza vaccine.

Ten or more counts support this clonotype. The J gene is TRBJ1-2, the V gene TRBV12-3 or TRBV12-4, with TRBD1 matching over 10 bases. The CDR3 has 15 amino acids. V trimming: 5 bases; J trimming: 6 bases; junction bases outside the gene matches: 9. This chain's CDR3 is CASSPSPGTGDGYTF. In DNA form, the CDR3 reads TGTGCCAGCAGTCCCTCGCCCGGGACAGGGGATGGCTACACCTTC.

The gene calls are TRBV6-2 or TRBV6-3 and TRBJ2-1, with TRBD2 matching 11 bases. Trimming took 6 bases from V and 3 from J; bases not matched to a gene: 7. Germline V lookup: CDR1 MNHEY, CDR2 SVGEGT. The CDR3 runs to 16 residues. In nucleotides, the CDR3 is TGTGCCAGCAGACCTATAGCGGGAGGGCGCTACAATGAGCAGTTCTTC. Translation gives CASRPIAGGRYNEQFF.

This clonotype was observed a handful of times. This sequence joins TRBV25-1 and TRBJ1-1; D may be TRBD1 (6 bases). Germline V CDR1 and CDR2: MGHDK, SYGVNS. The CDR3 sequence is 15 residues long. Trimming shortened V by 4 bases and J by 1 base, and 13 bases separated the two germline ends. As DNA, the CDR3 is TGTGCCAGCAGTGGTATGACAGGCTCGAACACTGAAGCTTTCTTT. The encoded protein is CASSGMTGSNTEAFF.

CDR3 in amino acids: CASALKLAGTSTDTQYF. CDR3 bases: TGTGCCAGCGCCCTTAAACTAGCGGGTACTAGCACAGATACGCAGTATTTT. V and J are TRBV6-1 and TRBJ2-3; 9 nucleotides align to TRBD2. The germline CDR1 and CDR2 sequences are MNHNS and SASEGT. The junction had 12 bases not matched to a gene; V was cut back by 8 bases and J by 0 bases. This CDR3 is built from 17 residues.

This clonotype was counted at least ten times. The rearrangement uses TRBV3-1 and TRBJ1-5; 7 bases map to TRBD1. The germline CDR1 and CDR2 sequences are LGHDT and YNNKEL (reference sequence). The CDR3 is 13 residues long. After removal of 6 bases from V and 4 bases from J, the junction contained 3 bases not matched to a gene. CDR3 region: CASSQGGNQPQHF. The CDR3 DNA sequence: TGTGCCAGCAGTCAGGGGGGGAATCAGCCCCAGCATTTT.

The chain combines TRBV12-3 or TRBV12-4 with TRBJ1-1; D is possibly TRBD1 (5 bases). This CDR3 contains 11 residues. With 4 bases removed from V and 10 bases from J, the gap between germline ends came to 10 bases. The CDR3 here is CASSSPGRAFF. The CDR3 DNA reads as TGTGCCAGCAGTTCCCCAGGGAGAGCTTTCTTT.

Many counts were recorded for this clonotype. This chain uses TRBV9 with TRBJ2-1, with 8 nucleotides matching TRBD2. CDR3 size: 15 residues. CDR1 is SGDLS and CDR2 is YYNGEE in the germline V gene. V was clipped by 1 base and J by 9 bases; unmatched bases: 9. CDR3 amino acids: CASSVTSGSDGEQFF. DNA for the CDR3: TGTGCCAGCAGCGTAACCAGCGGGAGTGATGGTGAGCAGTTCTTC.

The chain links TRBV4-3 to TRBJ2-1, with 8 bases fitting TRBD1. Germline values: CDR1 LGHNA, CDR2 YSLEER. This CDR3 has 15 residues. Germline trimming cut 0 bases from V and 8 bases from J; bases unmatched to any gene: 6. CDR3 DNA: TGCGCCAGCAGCCAAGACAGGGGGCATATCGATGAGCAGTTCTTC. It specifies CASSQDRGHIDEQFF.

V and J are TRBV28 and TRBJ2-3; 11 positions match TRBD2. Germline V gives CDR1 MDHEN, CDR2 SYDVKM. V trimming: 2 bases; J trimming: 4 bases; junction bases outside the gene matches: 14. This CDR3 spans 19 amino acids. CDR3 residues: CASSLVGGLAGGGADTQYF. In nucleotides, the CDR3 is TGTGCCAGCAGTTTAGTAGGGGGGCTAGCGGGAGGTGGAGCAGATACGCAGTATTTT.